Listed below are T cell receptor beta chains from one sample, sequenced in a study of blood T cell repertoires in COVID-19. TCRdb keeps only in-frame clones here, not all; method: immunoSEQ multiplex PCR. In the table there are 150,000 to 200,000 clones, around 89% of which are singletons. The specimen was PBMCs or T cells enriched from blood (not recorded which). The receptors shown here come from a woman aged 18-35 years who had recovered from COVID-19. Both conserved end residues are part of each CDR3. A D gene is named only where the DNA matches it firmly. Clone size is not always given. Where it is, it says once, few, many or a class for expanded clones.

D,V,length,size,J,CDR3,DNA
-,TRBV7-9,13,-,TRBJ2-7,CASSLYGAYEQYF,TGTGCCAGCAGCTTATACGGAGCCTACGAGCAGTACTTC
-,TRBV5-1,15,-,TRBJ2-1,CASSLAGNPYNEQFF,TGCGCCAGCAGCTTGGCCGGGAACCCCTACAATGAGCAGTTCTTC
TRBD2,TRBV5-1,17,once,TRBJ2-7,CASSSTTGTSVSYEQYF,TGCGCCAGCAGCTCAACGACCGGGACTAGCGTTTCCTACGAGCAGTACTTC
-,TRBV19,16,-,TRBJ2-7,CASSIHTGGSTYEQYF,TGTGCCAGTAGTATCCACACCGGGGGTAGCACCTACGAGCAGTACTTC
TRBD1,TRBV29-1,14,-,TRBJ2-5,CSDPDRGRLETQYF,TGCAGCGACCCGGACAGGGGCCGTTTAGAGACCCAGTACTTC
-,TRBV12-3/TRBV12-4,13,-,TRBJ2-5,CASSFFIRETQYF,TGTGCCAGCAGTTTTTTTATCCGGGAGACCCAGTACTTC
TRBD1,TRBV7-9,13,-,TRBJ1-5,CASSRDRLVPQHF,TGTGCCAGCAGCCGGGACAGGCTCGTACCCCAGCATTTT
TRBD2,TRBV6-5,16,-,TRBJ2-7,CASSYSGGRSSYEQYF,TGTGCCAGCAGTTACTCGGGCGGGAGGTCCTCCTACGAGCAGTACTTC
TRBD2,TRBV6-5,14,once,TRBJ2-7,CASSYAGEEYEQYF,TGTGCCAGCAGTTATGCGGGGGAGGAGTACGAGCAGTACTTC
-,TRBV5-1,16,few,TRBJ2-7,CASSYPGQFSPYEQYF,TGCGCCAGCAGCTATCCTGGACAGTTTTCACCCTACGAGCAGTACTTC